The source of this T cell receptor beta chain is a study of a mutant IDH1 vaccine in newly diagnosed glioma. Overall study context: Vaccination followed radiotherapy alone by 4-6 weeks, or accompanied temozolomide cycles. The sex distribution of treated patients was approximately 62% male and around 38% female, with a mean age of around 43 years. Antecedent treatment encompassed radiotherapy, temozolomide, or their combination; the majority received both. Overall study results and limits: Pseudoprogression seemed unlinked to shifts in top peripheral T cell clonotypes.

Time point of the sample: week 11, during vaccination. With topical imiquimod, each dose of the vaccine consisted of 300 ug of mutant IDH1 20-mer peptide. The CDR3 spans 13 residues. V lost 3 bases to trimming and J lost 2 bases; unmatched junction nucleotides: 0. Germline CDR1 SGDLS, CDR2 YYNGEE. Of note for this clone: Its antigen is still unknown.

Sequenced by immunoSEQ multiplex PCR; TCRdb stores in-frame clones only, minus some. The sample lists about 120,000 clones, around 77% seen once, with 5.5% in the top ten. The starting material was PBMCs, obtained from a glioma patient whose treatment included an IDH1 peptide vaccine. The sequence derives from a man aged 40-49 years with glioma. The chain is built from TRBV9 and TRBJ1-2; 8 bases fit TRBD1. DNA of the CDR3: TGTGCCAGCAGCGGACAGGGGAACTATGGCTACACCTTC. It encodes CASSGQGNYGYTF.